This TCR beta chain stems from a study of early T cells in non-severe SARS-CoV-2 infection. Study overall: Sequencing input comprised bulk RNA from unsorted whole blood; chain pairing was not available.

Ten or more counts support this clonotype. As part of library construction, unique molecular identifiers were attached to individual cDNA molecules. TCRdb analysed the 5' RACE reads with MiXCR anew, one entry per CDR3 protein. The table lists some 22,000 distinct CDR3 sequences, 4% of them singletons. The trim removed 0 bases at V and 0 bases at J, leaving 4 bases unmatched. The germline V gene has CDR1 LNHNV and CDR2 YYDKDF (reference sequence). This CDR3 region has 16 residues. The sample was whole blood. This TCR was sampled from an adult who was a healthcare worker with PCR-confirmed SARS-CoV-2 infection or an uninfected control (not recorded which). The rearrangement uses TRBV15 and TRBJ1-1; 7 bases fit TRBD1. CDR3 region: CATSREWTGLNTEAFF. For the CDR3, the DNA is TGTGCCACCAGCAGAGAATGGACAGGACTGAACACTGAAGCTTTCTTT.